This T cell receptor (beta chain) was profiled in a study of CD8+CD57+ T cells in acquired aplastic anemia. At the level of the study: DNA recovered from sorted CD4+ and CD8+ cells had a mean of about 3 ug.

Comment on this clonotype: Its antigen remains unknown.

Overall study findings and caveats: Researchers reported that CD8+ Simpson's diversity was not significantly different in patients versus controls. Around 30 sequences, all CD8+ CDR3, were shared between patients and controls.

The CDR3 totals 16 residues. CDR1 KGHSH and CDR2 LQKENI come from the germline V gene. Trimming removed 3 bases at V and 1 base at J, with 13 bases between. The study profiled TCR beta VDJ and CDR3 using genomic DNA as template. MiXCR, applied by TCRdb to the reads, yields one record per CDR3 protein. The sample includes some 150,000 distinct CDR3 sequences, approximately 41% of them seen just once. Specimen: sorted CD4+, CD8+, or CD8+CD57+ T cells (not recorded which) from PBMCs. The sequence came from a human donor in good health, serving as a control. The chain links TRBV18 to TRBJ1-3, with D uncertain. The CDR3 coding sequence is TGTGCCAGCTCACCTACACTCAGCGGTTCTGGAAACACCATATATTTT. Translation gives CASSPTLSGSGNTIYF.